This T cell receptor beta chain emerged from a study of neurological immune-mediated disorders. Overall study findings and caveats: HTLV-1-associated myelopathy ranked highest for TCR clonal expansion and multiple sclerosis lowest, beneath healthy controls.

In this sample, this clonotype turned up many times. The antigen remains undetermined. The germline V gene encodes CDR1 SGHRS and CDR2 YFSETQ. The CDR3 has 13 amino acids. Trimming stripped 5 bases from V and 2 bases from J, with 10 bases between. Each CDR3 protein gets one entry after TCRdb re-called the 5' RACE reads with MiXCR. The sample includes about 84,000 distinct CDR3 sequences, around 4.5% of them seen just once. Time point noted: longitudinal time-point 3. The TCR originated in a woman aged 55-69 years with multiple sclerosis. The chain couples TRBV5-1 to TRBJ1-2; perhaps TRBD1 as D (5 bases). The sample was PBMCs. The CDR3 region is CASSRDQNYGYTF. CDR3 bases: TGCGCCAGCAGTCGGGACCAGAACTATGGCTACACCTTC.